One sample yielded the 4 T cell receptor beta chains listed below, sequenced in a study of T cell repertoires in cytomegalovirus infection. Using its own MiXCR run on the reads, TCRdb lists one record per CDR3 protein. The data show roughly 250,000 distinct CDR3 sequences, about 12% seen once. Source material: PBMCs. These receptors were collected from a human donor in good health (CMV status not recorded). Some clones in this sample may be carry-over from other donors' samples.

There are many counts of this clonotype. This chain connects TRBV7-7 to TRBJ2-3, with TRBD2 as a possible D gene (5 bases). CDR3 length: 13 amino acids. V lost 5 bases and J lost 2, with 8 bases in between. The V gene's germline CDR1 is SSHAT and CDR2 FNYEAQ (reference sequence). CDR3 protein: CASSTSFTDTQYF. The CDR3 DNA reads TGTGCCAGCAGCACTAGTTTCACAGATACGCAGTATTTT. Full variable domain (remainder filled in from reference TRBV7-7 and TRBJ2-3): GAGVSQSPRYKVTKRGQDVTLRCDPISSHATLYWYQQALGQGPEFLTYFNYEAQPDKSGLPSDRFSAERPEGSISTLTIQRTEQRDSAMYRCASSTSFTDTQYFGPGTRLTVL.

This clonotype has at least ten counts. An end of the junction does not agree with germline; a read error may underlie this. The CDR3 bases are TGTGCCAGCGCCAAGGGGTCTAGCGGGTCTCAAGGGACCCAGTACTTC. Translating gives CASAKGSSGSQGTQYF. The chain combines TRBV7-2 with TRBJ2-5; TRBD2 agrees at 8 bases. The germline CDR1 and CDR2 sequences are SGHTA and FQGNSA. This CDR3 is 16 amino acids long.

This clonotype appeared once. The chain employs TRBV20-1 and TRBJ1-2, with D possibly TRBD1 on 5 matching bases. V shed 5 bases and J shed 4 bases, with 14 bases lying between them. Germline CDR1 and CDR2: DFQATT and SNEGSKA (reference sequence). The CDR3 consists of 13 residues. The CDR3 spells CSAGRGGGYGYTF. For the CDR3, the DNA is TGCAGTGCTGGGCGGGGCGGAGGCTATGGCTACACCTTC.

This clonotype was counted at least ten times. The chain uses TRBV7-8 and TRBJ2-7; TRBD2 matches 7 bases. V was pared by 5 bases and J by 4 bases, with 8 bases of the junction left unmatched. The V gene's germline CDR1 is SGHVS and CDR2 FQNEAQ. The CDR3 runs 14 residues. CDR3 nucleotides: TGTGCCAGCAGCCCCTTCGGGGGGAGATACGAGCAGTACTTC. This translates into CASSPFGGRYEQYF. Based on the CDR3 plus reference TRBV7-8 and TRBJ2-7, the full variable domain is GAGVSQSPRYKVAKRGQDVALRCDPISGHVSLFWYQQALGQGPEFLTYFQNEAQLDKSGLPSDRFFAERPEGSVSTLKIQRTQQEDSAVYLCASSPFGGRYEQYFGPGTRLTVT.